This T cell receptor beta chain was sequenced in a study of OX40 agonist ivuxolimab in advanced cancers. Across the study: Six ivuxolimab dose levels, 0.01 to 10 mg/kg, were given intravenously every 2 weeks. Eligibility admitted prior anti-PD-1, anti-PD-L1 or anti-CTLA-4 therapy; roughly 40% had some.

V was cut by 0 bases and J by 0 bases, with 9 bases left in between. The germline gives CDR1 LNHNV, CDR2 YYDKDF (reference sequence). The CDR3 spans 15 residues. The data were produced by immunoSEQ multiplex PCR, yet TCRdb's version contains in-frame clones alone and is incomplete. The table shows tens of thousands of clones, with around 90% occurring only once. The sample was CD4+ or CD8+ T cells sorted from blood, taken in a trial of the OX40 agonist ivuxolimab. This rearrangement joins TRBV15 to TRBJ2-7, with D possibly matching TRBD1 (5 bases). The origin of this receptor is an adult with an advanced solid tumor such as melanoma, head and neck, liver or kidney cancer. CDR3 nucleotide sequence: TGTGCCACCAGCAGAGATATCGACAGCTCCTACGAGCAGTACTTC. Translated, it gives CATSRDIDSSYEQYF.